One and the same sample provided the 5 T cell receptor beta chains below, sequenced in a study of OX40 agonist ivuxolimab in advanced cancers. Data came from immunoSEQ multiplex PCR; TCRdb stores just in-frame clones and leaves some out. The sample includes tens of thousands of clones, 70% to 85% of them seen just once. Sequenced material: CD4+ or CD8+ T cells sorted from blood, taken in a trial of the OX40 agonist ivuxolimab. The receptors come from an adult with an advanced solid tumor such as melanoma, head and neck, liver or kidney cancer.

The rearrangement uses TRBV6-1 and TRBJ1-5; 8 bases agree with TRBD1. Germline lookup yields CDR1 MNHNS and CDR2 SASEGT. The junction had 12 bases not matched to a gene; V was cut back by 7 bases and J by 7 bases. The CDR3 length is 15 residues. The CDR3 spells CASNRIDRGGQPQHF. The CDR3, as DNA: TGTGCCAGCAATCGCATTGACAGGGGTGGGCAGCCCCAGCATTTT.

The rearrangement uses TRBV6-6 and TRBJ1-3, with D unresolved. Germline V gene lookup returns CDR1 MNHNY and CDR2 SVGAGI (reference sequence). The CDR3 extends over 14 amino acids. V lost 4 bases to trimming and J lost 3 bases, with 10 bases between them. The CDR3 DNA is TGTGCCAGCAGTTCTTCCACCCTTGGAAACACCATATATTTT. This codes for CASSSSTLGNTIYF.

The count of this clone is one. This chain links TRBV2 with TRBJ1-5; D gene unclear. Germline lookup yields CDR1 SNHLY and CDR2 FYNNEI. Trimming shortened V by 4 bases and J by 2 bases, and 12 bases separated the two germline ends. There are 15 residues in the CDR3. The CDR3 sequence is CASSAWTAGNQPQHF. The CDR3 bases are TGTGCCAGCAGTGCCTGGACCGCTGGCAATCAGCCCCAGCATTTT.

The V call is TRBV15, the J call TRBJ2-4; D is unclear. The CDR3 runs to 15 residues. With 0 bases removed from V and 8 bases from J, the gap between germline ends came to 14 bases. Germline-derived CDR1 and CDR2 are LNHNV and YYDKDF (reference sequence). CDR3 in amino acids: CATSRDSSNRDIQYF. CDR3 in DNA: TGTGCCACCAGCAGAGATAGTTCTAACAGAGACATTCAGTACTTC.

This clone was observed once. This sequence joins TRBV5-1 and TRBJ1-3; 10 bases are a match to TRBD1. The CDR3 runs to 15 residues. CDR1 SGHRS and CDR2 YFSETQ come from the germline V gene. The V gene end was trimmed by 2 bases and the J gene end by 2 bases; junction bases not matched to a gene: 1. This chain's CDR3 is CASSLGQGAGNTIYF. The CDR3 bases are TGCGCCAGCAGCTTAGGACAGGGGGCTGGAAACACCATATATTTT.